This record concerns one T cell receptor (beta chain) sequence. Source study methods: Reference gene primer amplification yielded estimated nucleated cell counts. Clones were read by immunoSEQ multiplex PCR, and TCRdb kept only the in-frame ones, dropping some. V, J and clone size are taken as reported in that table, and D and trimming were inferred from the DNA itself. The table shows about 220,000 clones, with 75% to 85% occurring only once. The sample belongs to a study of blood T cell repertoires in COVID-19. Study in general: T cells, B-cell-depleted T cells, or PBMCs provided the cDNA or gDNA that served as material.

The TCR sequence derives from a woman aged 65 to 85 with acute or convalescent COVID-19. The sequenced material came from peripheral blood.

The CDR3 coding sequence is TGTGCCAGCAGTGGACGGACAGCAAGGAATGAAAAACTGTTTTTT. Translating gives CASSGRTARNEKLFF. The chain couples TRBV2 to TRBJ1-4; possible D gene TRBD1, 6 bases. V was clipped by 4 bases and J by 5 bases, with 14 bases between them. The germline CDR1 and CDR2 sequences are SNHLY and FYNNEI. There are 15 residues in the CDR3. Full variable domain (missing parts from reference TRBV2 and TRBJ1-4): EPEVTQTPSHQVTQMGQEVILRCVPISNHLYFYWYRQILGQKVEFLVSFYNNEISEKSEIFDDQFSVERPDGSNFTLKIRSTKLEDSAMYFCASSGRTARNEKLFFGSGTQLSVL.